This T cell receptor beta chain was sequenced for a study of blood T cell repertoires in COVID-19. Study information: The analysed material was cDNA or gDNA that came from T cells, B-cell-depleted T cells, or PBMCs.

Germline V gene sequence: CDR1 SGHNT, CDR2 YYREEE (reference sequence). There are 16 residues in the CDR3. The V and J ends lost 3 bases and 4 bases, in that order; junction bases with no gene match: 7. Source study methods: Scientists estimated how many nucleated cells there were by amplifying reference gene primers. Measured with immunoSEQ multiplex PCR; TCRdb has only the in-frame clones, and not every one. V, J and clone size are those of that table, while D and trimming were read from the DNA. The sample holds fewer than 350,000 clones, about nine tenths seen once. Participant reports of clinical history set cohort assignment. Individuals in the exposed group had encountered a COVID-19 case within 2 weeks preceding study entry.

The receptor's source is a woman aged 25 to 39 who had been exposed to COVID-19. The chain employs TRBV5-4 and TRBJ2-2; 9 bases match TRBD2. Sequences were obtained from PBMCs or T cells enriched from blood (not recorded which). CDR3 protein: CASSSPSGIGTGELFF. The CDR3 DNA reads TGTGCCAGCAGCTCCCCTAGCGGGATAGGCACCGGGGAGCTGTTTTTT. Full variable domain (remainder filled in from reference TRBV5-4 and TRBJ2-2): ETGVTQSPTHLIKTRGQQVTLRCSSQSGHNTVSWYQQALGQGPQFIFQYYREEENGRGNFPPRFSGLQFPNYSSELNVNALELDDSALYLCASSSPSGIGTGELFFGEGSRLTVL.